This T cell receptor beta chain was recovered during a study of cytomegalovirus exposure and HLA in healthy donors. General study results and limits: A prior analysis recorded that most TCR beta V segments were productive about 87% or about 30% of the time. In a later analysis, compared with equally common non-associated chains, HLA-associated beta chains were more expanded.

A multiplex PCR was run with 60 Vbeta primers and 13 Jbeta primers. Measured with immunoSEQ multiplex PCR; TCRdb has only the in-frame clones, and not every one. The data show under 200,000 clones, around 68% seen once. In the case of this clone: Its antigen remains unidentified.

The sample comprised PBMCs. This receptor was taken from a man between 35 and 55 years old in good health and CMV-seronegative.

The chain's CDR3 is CASSSVGRGQETQYF. Here the CDR3 DNA reads TGTGCCAGCAGCTCTGTCGGCAGGGGCCAAGAGACCCAGTACTTC. The chain carries TRBV7-2 and TRBJ2-5; D may be TRBD1 (6 bases). This CDR3 has 15 residues. V lost 4 bases and J lost 1, with 13 bases in between. Germline CDR1 reads SGHTA; CDR2 reads FQGNSA.